This record concerns one T cell receptor beta chain sequence. This record belongs to a study of T-cell reconstitution after alpha-beta-depleted transplantation in children. A TCRbeta library incorporating unique molecular identifiers was prepared. MiXCR, applied by TCRdb to the PCR reads, yields one record per CDR3 protein. The sample carries roughly 500,000 distinct CDR3 sequences, around a third recorded once. CDR3 size: 14 residues. Trimming left V 2 bases short and J 4 bases short, with 11 bases between. Germline CDR1 is MNHEY and CDR2 is SMNVEV (reference sequence). The chain carries TRBV27 and TRBJ1-2, with D uncertain. The starting material was PBMCs from the stem cell graft donor, obtained from the stem cell graft. The source of this sequence is a human donor who donated a stem cell graft to a child with aplastic anemia. The CDR3 here is CASSLGQRGYGYTF. CDR3 sequence (DNA): TGTGCCAGCAGTTTAGGTCAGCGAGGCTATGGCTACACCTTC.